The TCR beta chain described here comes from a study of cytomegalovirus exposure and HLA in healthy donors. Study-level points and caveats: Generally TCR sequences proved uncommon, though certain public TCRs appeared in numerous donors. Reports indicated that the classifier achieved high specificity and sensitivity in diagnosing cytomegalovirus status. The study recorded more than 150 TCR beta chains that were cytomegalovirus-associated.

Method: immunoSEQ multiplex PCR; TCRdb's copy keeps in-frame clones and lacks some. The sample lists about 120,000 clones; 75% to 90% were seen once. This CDR3 has 13 residues. CDR1 and CDR2 from the germline V gene are SQVTM and ANQGSEA. Germline trimming cut 6 bases from V and 8 bases from J; bases unmatched to any gene: 7. To note about this clone: Its antigen is unknown.

The chain joins TRBV29-1 to TRBJ1-3; 10 nucleotides agree with TRBD1. The sample comprised PBMCs. The receptor comes from a young woman in good health and CMV-seronegative. In DNA form, the CDR3 reads TGCAGCGTCGTTGGACAGGGGGGAGACACCATATATTTT. Translated, it gives CSVVGQGGDTIYF.